This TCR beta chain was recovered during a study of blood T cell repertoires in COVID-19. Study context: Material from acute and convalescent COVID-19 was sourced from the United States, Italy and Spain. The analysed material was cDNA or gDNA that came from T cells, B-cell-depleted T cells, or PBMCs.

Participants' own reports of clinical history determined their cohort assignment. Germline CDR1 is LNHDA and CDR2 is SQIVND (reference sequence). V was shortened by 4 bases and J by 4 bases, with 16 bases between the two germline ends. The length of the CDR3 is 15 residues. The method was immunoSEQ multiplex PCR; TCRdb's version includes in-frame clones alone and lacks a portion of them. The table shows 180,000 or so clones, with roughly 86% occurring only once. This TCR derives from a man aged 35 to 55 with acute COVID-19. Sequencing was carried out using PBMCs or T cells enriched from blood (not recorded which). The chain has TRBV19 and TRBJ1-1; D possibly corresponds to TRBD1 (6 bases). The CDR3 here is CASSKFSGDGTEAFF. The CDR3 DNA reads TGTGCCAGTAGTAAGTTTTCAGGGGACGGCACTGAAGCTTTCTTT.